This T cell receptor beta chain was found in a study of multiple sclerosis patients with progressive multifocal leukoencephalopathy. Time point described: before natalizumab initiation. Regarding the study as a whole: PML-onset expanded TRB clones were detectable before and during natalizumab therapy. Most PML patients had lower entropy, suggesting less diverse TRB repertoires.

Germline CDR1 SQVTM, CDR2 ANQGSEA. V dropped 6 bases and J dropped 2 bases, with 11 bases sitting between them. The CDR3 length is 13 residues. Concerning this clone itself: Its specificity is unknown.

Every PCR reaction included synthetic inline CDR3 controls for all V-J pairings. Profiling relied on immunoSEQ multiplex PCR, and the TCRdb table lists in-frame clones only, not all of them. The top ten clones hold just under 2% of a sample with some 30,000 clones, around 93% of them seen once. This sequence joins TRBV29-1 and TRBJ2-1, with a weak D call TRBD2 (5 bases). The TCR originated in a man in his thirties or forties with multiple sclerosis. Input material: PBMCs. The CDR3 DNA is TGCAGCGTGGCCGGGAACACCTACAATGAGCAGTTCTTC. Its translation: CSVAGNTYNEQFF.